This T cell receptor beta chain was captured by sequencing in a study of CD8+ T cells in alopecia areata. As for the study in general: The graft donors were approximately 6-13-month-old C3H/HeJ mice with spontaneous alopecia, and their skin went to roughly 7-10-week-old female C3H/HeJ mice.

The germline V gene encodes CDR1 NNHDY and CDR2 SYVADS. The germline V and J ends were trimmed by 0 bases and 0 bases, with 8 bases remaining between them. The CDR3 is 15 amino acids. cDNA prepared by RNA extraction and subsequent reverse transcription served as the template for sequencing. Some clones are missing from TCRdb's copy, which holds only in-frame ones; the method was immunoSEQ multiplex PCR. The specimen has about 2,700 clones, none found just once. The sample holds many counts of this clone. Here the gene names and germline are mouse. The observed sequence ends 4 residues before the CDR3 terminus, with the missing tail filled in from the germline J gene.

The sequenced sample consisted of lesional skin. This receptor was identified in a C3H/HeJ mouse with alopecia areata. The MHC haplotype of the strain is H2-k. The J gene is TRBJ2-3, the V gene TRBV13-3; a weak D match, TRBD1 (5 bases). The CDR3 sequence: CASSDEGMSAETLYF. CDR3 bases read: TGTGCCAGCAGTGATGAGGGGATGAGTGCAGAA.